Below are 10 T cell receptor beta chains sequenced from a single sample in a study of cytomegalovirus exposure and HLA in healthy donors (TCRdb year 2017). Library generation was performed with the immunoSEQ multiplex PCR assay. For the multiplex PCR, a mixture combining 60 forward primers for TCR Vbeta segments and 13 reverse primers for TCR Jbeta segments was used. TCRdb retrieved this table from immuneACCESS and kept in-frame rearrangements only. Not all clones are present; in checked studies, unresolved V genes account for under half, and no reason is known for the remainder. In this sample the table shows 75,000 to 95,000 clones, about four fifths of which occur a single time. The ten largest clones represent around 5.6% of the sample. The source material was PBMCs. Source of these receptors: a woman aged 18-29 years in good health and CMV-seropositive.

On this clone itself: This sample includes further DNA sequences coding for the same CDR3. CDR3 loop: CASSSTGGYNEQFF. The DNA for the CDR3 is TGCGCCAGCAGCTCTACGGGAGGATACAATGAGCAGTTCTTC. The chain couples TRBV5-1 to TRBJ2-1, with 7 bases fitting TRBD2. CDR1 is SGHRS and CDR2 is YFSETQ in the germline V gene. CDR3 length: 14 amino acids. Trimming cost V 3 bases and J 4 bases; bases outside gene matches: 4.

This clone was seen a handful of times. The CDR3 region has the DNA TGCAGCGCTGCCCTTGTTCGGCCTAGCGAGGCTTTCTTT. Protein product: CSAALVRPSEAFF. V and J are TRBV29-1 and TRBJ1-1; no clear D. The length of the CDR3 is 13 residues. Trimming took off 7 bases at V and 11 bases at J, with 23 bases between the two ends. Germline lookup yields CDR1 SQVTM and CDR2 ANQGSEA.

This chain connects TRBV6-5 to TRBJ2-1, with D hard to call. Between the trimmed V and J ends, which lost 4 bases and 2 bases, there was a span of 9 bases. This CDR3 region has 14 residues. Germline loops: CDR1 MNHEY, CDR2 SVGAGI. The CDR3: CASSFGSTYNEQFF. The CDR3, as DNA: TGTGCCAGCAGTTTTGGTAGTACCTACAATGAGCAGTTCTTC.

This chain links TRBV2 with TRBJ2-4; tentative D call: TRBD2 (6 bases). Trimming removed 5 bases at V and 8 bases at J, with 7 bases between. The germline V gene has CDR1 SNHLY and CDR2 FYNNEI. CDR3 size: 11 residues. CDR3: CASSRRDIQYF. The CDR3 nucleotides are TGTGCCAGCAGTCGGAGGGACATTCAGTACTTC.

This clone was picked up a small number of times. This sequence joins TRBV5-5 and TRBJ1-6; D remains ambiguous. CDR3 size: 12 residues. The V gene lost 3 bases and the J gene lost 6 bases, with 4 bases spanning the gap. Germline CDR1 reads SGHKS; CDR2 reads YYEKEE (reference sequence). CDR3 region: CASSSRNSPLHF. CDR3 in DNA: TGTGCCAGCAGCTCCCGTAATTCACCCCTCCACTTT.

This clone has only a few counts. The genes are TRBV7-6 and TRBJ1-5, with 7 nucleotides matching TRBD1. The CDR3 is made up of 14 amino acids. V dropped 8 bases and J dropped 0; count of bases not matched to a gene: 4. From germline, CDR1 is SGHVS and CDR2 FNYEAQ. This CDR3 reads CASSTGASNQPQHF. CDR3 sequence (DNA): TGTGCCAGCTCAACAGGGGCTAGCAATCAGCCCCAGCATTTT.

J is TRBJ1-5 and V is TRBV2; 7 bases agree with TRBD1. CDR3 length: 15 residues. Germline CDR1 is SNHLY and CDR2 is FYNNEI. V dropped 5 bases and J dropped 0; count of bases not matched to a gene: 4. CDR3 amino acids: CASSRGQISNQPQHF. DNA for the CDR3: TGTGCCAGCAGTCGGGGACAGATTAGCAATCAGCCCCAGCATTTT.

V gene TRBV9 combines with J gene TRBJ1-4, with D unclear. The ends were cut back, 0 bases at V and 7 bases at J, with 13 bases in the middle. The CDR3 spans 15 residues. CDR1 and CDR2 from the germline V gene are SGDLS and YYNGEE. CDR3: CASSVGGRVGEKLFF. Here the CDR3 DNA reads TGTGCCAGCAGCGTAGGAGGGAGAGTTGGTGAAAAACTGTTTTTT. The whole variable domain, filled in from reference TRBV9 and TRBJ1-4, reads DSGVTQTPKHLITATGQRVTLRCSPRSGDLSVYWYQQSLDQGLQFLIQYYNGEERAKGNILERFSAQQFPDLHSELNLSSLELGDSALYFCASSVGGRVGEKLFFGSGTQLSVL.

The V call is TRBV4-1, the J call TRBJ2-3, with 8 bases fitting TRBD2. Germline V gives CDR1 MGHRA, CDR2 YSYEKL. This CDR3 is built from 16 residues. Unmatched junction bases numbered 5, after V lost 1 base and J lost 2 bases. CDR3 loop: CASSQALGLDTDTQYF. CDR3 in DNA: TGCGCCAGCAGCCAAGCCCTGGGACTAGACACAGATACGCAGTATTTT.

This chain connects TRBV5-1 to TRBJ1-2; 7 bases agree with TRBD1. The CDR3 has 13 residues. With 4 bases clipped from V and 3 bases from J, the junction kept 3 bases outside the gene matches. The germline CDR1 and CDR2 sequences are SGHRS and YFSETQ. CDR3 sequence: CASSAGQDYGYTF. Here the CDR3 DNA reads TGCGCCAGCAGCGCCGGACAGGACTATGGCTACACCTTC. Supplemented by reference TRBV5-1 and TRBJ1-2, the full variable domain reads KAGVTQTPRYLIKTRGQQVTLSCSPISGHRSVSWYQQTPGQGLQFLFEYFSETQRNKGNFPGRFSGRQFSNSRSEMNVSTLELGDSALYLCASSAGQDYGYTFGSGTRLTVV.